This entry describes one T cell receptor beta chain. The data stem from a study of OX40 agonist ivuxolimab in advanced cancers. Study-wide context: The drug used for patients, ivuxolimab, was an agonistic anti-OX40 (CD134) antibody.

Data came from immunoSEQ multiplex PCR; TCRdb stores just in-frame clones and leaves some out. This table holds about 38,000 clones, 89% found once. Per germline, CDR1 SEHNR and CDR2 FQNEAQ (reference sequence). Unmatched junction bases numbered 9, after V lost 4 bases and J lost 3 bases. The CDR3 runs 15 residues. Sequencing was performed on CD4+ or CD8+ T cells sorted from blood, taken in a trial of the OX40 agonist ivuxolimab. This TCR came from an adult with an advanced solid tumor such as melanoma, head and neck, liver or kidney cancer. V gene TRBV7-9 combines with J gene TRBJ2-7, with TRBD2 identical over 7 bases. In nucleotides, the CDR3 is TGTGCCAGCAGCTCTCCACAAGGGAGGGGCTACGAGCAGTACTTC. It codes for CASSSPQGRGYEQYF.